The 2 T cell receptor beta chains reported below all come from one sample, sequenced in a study of PD-L1 blockade in urothelial cancer. Measured with immunoSEQ multiplex PCR; TCRdb has only the in-frame clones, and not every one. Here the sample spans under 40,000 clones, 80% to 95% being singletons. The source material was PBMCs, sampled around atezolizumab (anti-PD-L1) treatment. These TCRs come from a man between 65 and 80 years old with urothelial cancer.

The rearrangement links TRBV28 to TRBJ1-1; TRBD1 matches at 7 bases. The CDR3 covers 13 residues. Germline-derived CDR1 and CDR2 are MDHEN and SYDVKM. Trimming cost V 6 bases and J 0 bases; bases outside gene matches: 1. CDR3 residues: CASRGQLNTEAFF. CDR3 DNA sequence: TGTGCCAGCAGGGGACAGCTGAACACTGAAGCTTTCTTT.

V and J are TRBV4-1 and TRBJ2-7; maybe TRBD1 (5 bases). CDR1 MGHRA and CDR2 YSYEKL come from the germline V gene. There are 13 residues in the CDR3. Deletions cut 2 bases from V and 5 bases from J, with 10 bases between. The CDR3 DNA reads TGCGCCAGCAGCCAAAGGGGCTTTGACGAGCAGTACTTC. Amino acid sequence: CASSQRGFDEQYF.